This T cell receptor beta chain was captured by sequencing in a study of blood T cells in healthy people across ages. Alongside a J-beta primer mix, a sample-barcoded 5' primer served in a second PCR lasting about 7 to 12 cycles. Each CDR3 protein is one row after TCRdb ran MiXCR on the 5' RACE reads. The sample shows some 1.5 million distinct CDR3 sequences, 28% of them seen only once. Per the germline V gene, CDR1 is MGHRA and CDR2 is YSYEKL. V lost 4 bases and J lost 0; bases outside the gene matches: 7. The CDR3 totals 18 residues. This clonotype was observed a handful of times. The sequenced material came from blood. The TCR was taken from a woman in her thirties in good health. V and J are TRBV4-1 and TRBJ2-5, with TRBD2 matching over 14 bases. CDR3 protein: CASSRRLAGGPYQETQYF. CDR3 nucleotides: TGCGCCAGCAGCCGCAGACTAGCGGGGGGGCCGTACCAAGAGACCCAGTACTTC.